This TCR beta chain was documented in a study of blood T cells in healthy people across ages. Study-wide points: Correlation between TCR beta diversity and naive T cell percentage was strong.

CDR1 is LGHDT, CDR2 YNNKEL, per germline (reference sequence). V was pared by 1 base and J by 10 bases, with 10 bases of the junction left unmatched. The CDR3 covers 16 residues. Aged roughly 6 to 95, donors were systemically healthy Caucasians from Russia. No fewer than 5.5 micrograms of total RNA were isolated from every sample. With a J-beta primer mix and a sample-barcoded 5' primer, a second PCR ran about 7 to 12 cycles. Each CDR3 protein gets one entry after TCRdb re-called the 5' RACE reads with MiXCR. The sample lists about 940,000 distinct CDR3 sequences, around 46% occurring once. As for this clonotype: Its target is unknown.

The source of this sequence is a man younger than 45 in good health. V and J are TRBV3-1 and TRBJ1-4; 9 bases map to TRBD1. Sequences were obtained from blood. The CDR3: CASSQVAGQGLGKLFF. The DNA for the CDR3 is TGTGCCAGCAGCCAAGTCGCGGGACAGGGATTGGGAAAACTGTTTTTT.